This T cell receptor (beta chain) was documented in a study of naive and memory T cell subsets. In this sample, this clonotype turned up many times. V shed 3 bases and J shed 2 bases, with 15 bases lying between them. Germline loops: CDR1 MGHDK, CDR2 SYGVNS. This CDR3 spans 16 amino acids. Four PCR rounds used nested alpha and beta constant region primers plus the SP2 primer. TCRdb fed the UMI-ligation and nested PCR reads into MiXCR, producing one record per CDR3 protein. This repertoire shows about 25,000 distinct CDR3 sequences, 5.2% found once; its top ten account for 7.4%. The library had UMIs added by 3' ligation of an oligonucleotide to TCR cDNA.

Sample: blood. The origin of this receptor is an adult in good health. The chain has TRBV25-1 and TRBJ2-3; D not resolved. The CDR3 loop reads CASSDFGATLTDTQYF. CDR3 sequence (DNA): TGTGCCAGCAGTGATTTCGGAGCTACCCTCACAGATACGCAGTATTTT.